The next 5 T cell receptor beta chains were all read from a single sample in a study of shared clonotypes between healthy human individuals. Sequencing was performed with immunoSEQ multiplex PCR; in TCRdb, only in-frame clones are kept and a portion is missing. The profile covers approximately 2.1 million clones, with about 92% appearing a single time and 0.35% to 0.45% taken by the ten largest. Source material: naive CD4+ T cells from PBMCs. Documented subset: CD45RA+ positively selected. These TCRs come from a man between 18 and 29 years old in good health. Some clones in this sample may be carry-over from other donors' samples.

The rearrangement uses TRBV14 and TRBJ2-7; 7 bases fit TRBD2. V was pared by 4 bases and J by 7 bases, with 13 bases of the junction left unmatched. The CDR3 runs to 15 residues. Germline assignment: CDR1 SGHDN and CDR2 FVKESK. CDR3 DNA: TGTGCCAGCAGCCCCTTTGGGGGGGTCCTAGGTGAGCAGTACTTC. It codes for CASSPFGGVLGEQYF.

V gene TRBV28 combines with J gene TRBJ1-2, with D perhaps TRBD1 (6 bases). V dropped 6 bases and J dropped 7 bases, with 24 bases sitting between them. CDR1 and CDR2 from the germline V gene are MDHEN and SYDVKM. This CDR3 has 16 amino acids. The CDR3, as DNA: TGTGCCAGCAGGACCACAACCTCAGGGAGAGGGGGTGGCTACACCTTC. This codes for CASRTTTSGRGGGYTF.

This sequence joins TRBV9 and TRBJ2-1; D is ambiguous. CDR3 size: 15 residues. Trimming left V 0 bases short and J 1 base short, with 8 bases between. The germline gives CDR1 SGDLS, CDR2 YYNGEE. The CDR3: CASSVGPTSYNEQFF. The CDR3 region has the DNA TGTGCCAGCAGCGTAGGACCGACGTCCTACAATGAGCAGTTCTTC.

The chain carries TRBV28 and TRBJ2-1; TRBD2 agrees at 10 bases. The CDR3 consists of 15 residues. Germline lookup yields CDR1 MDHEN and CDR2 SYDVKM. The V and J ends lost 6 bases and 5 bases, in that order; junction bases with no gene match: 7. The CDR3, as DNA: TGTGCCAGCAGATCACGGACTAGCGGAAACAATGAGCAGTTCTTC. Translating gives CASRSRTSGNNEQFF.

The genes are TRBV5-4 and TRBJ2-6; possibly TRBD1 for D (5 bases). Germline loops: CDR1 SGHNT, CDR2 YYREEE (reference sequence). The CDR3 totals 14 residues. V dropped 4 bases and J dropped 4 bases, with 9 bases sitting between them. CDR3 loop: CASSRGPGANVLTF. The CDR3 bases are TGTGCCAGCAGCAGGGGTCCCGGGGCCAACGTCCTGACTTTC.